Below are 27 T cell receptor beta chains sequenced from a single sample in a study of patients and donors after allogeneic stem cell transplantation. One entry per CDR3 protein, called by TCRdb with MiXCR from the RT-PCR reads. This sample carries about 87,000 distinct CDR3 sequences, around 5% of them seen once, and the ten largest clones take 2.6%. Sequenced input: blood, either unsorted or a sorted T cell fraction (not recorded which). These receptors all come from a human donor who was either an allogeneic HSCT recipient or a stem cell or donor lymphocyte infusion donor (not recorded which). It is not recorded whose cells these are; they may come from a transplant donor.

This clonotype was observed at least ten times. The genes are TRBV7-9 and TRBJ2-3; 14 bases line up with TRBD2. The ends lost 5 bases at V and 4 bases at J; junction bases unmatched: 8. CDR3 length: 17 amino acids. The germline CDR1 and CDR2 sequences are SEHNR and FQNEAQ (reference sequence). The CDR3 DNA reads TGTGCCAGCAGCCCCGGGACTAGCGGGAGTAAAGCAGATACGCAGTATTTT. This codes for CASSPGTSGSKADTQYF.

This sequence joins TRBV29-1 and TRBJ2-3, with 7 bases fitting TRBD1. V shed 7 bases and J 0 bases; nucleotides not matched to a gene: 7. This CDR3 comprises 14 residues. The V gene's germline CDR1 is SQVTM and CDR2 ANQGSEA. CDR3: CSANRGSSTDTQYF. Written as DNA, the CDR3 is TGCAGCGCGAACAGGGGTTCTAGCACAGATACGCAGTATTTT.

This clonotype was seen repeatedly, ten times or more. J is TRBJ2-1 and V is TRBV18; 11 nucleotides agree with TRBD2. J gave up 3 bases and V 5 bases, and 3 bases lay outside the gene matches. CDR1 and CDR2 (germline): KGHSH, LQKENI. The CDR3 runs 15 residues. This chain's CDR3 is CASSTGLADYNEQFF. The CDR3 DNA follows: TGTGCCAGCTCAACGGGACTAGCGGACTACAATGAGCAGTTCTTC.

V and J are TRBV4-2 and TRBJ1-2; 7 bases line up with TRBD1. The CDR3 runs 15 residues. J lost 8 bases, V lost 0 bases, and 9 bases had no gene match. Germline CDR1 is LGHNA and CDR2 is YNFKEQ. CDR3 protein: CASSQDPKGAFGYTF. As DNA, the CDR3 is TGTGCCAGCAGCCAAGATCCAAAGGGGGCATTCGGCTACACCTTC.

This clonotype occurred a few times. The rearrangement joins TRBV6-1 to TRBJ2-7; TRBD1 matches at 8 bases. The V segment lost 2 bases and the J segment 5 bases; nucleotides outside the gene matches: 11. The germline V gene has CDR1 MNHNS and CDR2 SASEGT. This CDR3 contains 16 residues. The CDR3 sequence: CASSESMGQGANEQYF. CDR3 in DNA: TGTGCCAGCAGTGAAAGTATGGGGCAGGGGGCCAACGAGCAGTACTTC.

This clonotype appeared a few times. The J gene is TRBJ2-5, the V gene TRBV7-8; 7 bases match TRBD1. CDR1 and CDR2 from the germline V gene are SGHVS and FQNEAQ. The CDR3 contains 17 residues. Unmatched junction bases numbered 17, after V lost 5 bases and J lost 5 bases. This CDR3 reads CASSQTHTRGQGETQYF. In DNA form, the CDR3 reads TGTGCCAGCAGCCAAACACACACGAGGGGGCAGGGGGAGACCCAGTACTTC. Drawing the rest from reference TRBV7-8 and TRBJ2-5, the complete variable domain is GAGVSQSPRYKVAKRGQDVALRCDPISGHVSLFWYQQALGQGPEFLTYFQNEAQLDKSGLPSDRFFAERPEGSVSTLKIQRTQQEDSAVYLCASSQTHTRGQGETQYFGPGTRLLVL.

This clonotype appeared a few times. V is TRBV6-2 or TRBV6-3 and J is TRBJ2-1, with 8 bases lining up with TRBD2. Germline CDR1 reads MNHEY; CDR2 reads SVGEGT. Germline trimming cut 7 bases from V and 7 bases from J; bases unmatched to any gene: 12. The CDR3 loop spans 15 amino acids. The CDR3 coding sequence is TGTGCCAGCACCCACGGGGGGGACCTCTGGAATGAGCAGTTCTTC. Translation: CASTHGGDLWNEQFF.

This clonotype showed up many times. The CDR3 nucleotides are TGCAGTGCTAGAGATCCCAGGGGGCTGAGCAATCAGCCCCAGCATTTT. Protein product: CSARDPRGLSNQPQHF. The chain is built from TRBV20-1 and TRBJ1-5; 8 nucleotides agree with TRBD1. There are 16 residues in the CDR3. The germline V gene has CDR1 DFQATT and CDR2 SNEGSKA (reference sequence). J gave up 1 base and V 0 bases, and 5 bases lay outside the gene matches.

The chain joins TRBV7-9 to TRBJ2-7; D tentatively reads TRBD1 or TRBD2 (5 bases each). With 1 base removed from V and 6 bases from J, the gap between germline ends came to 13 bases. The CDR3 has 14 amino acids. CDR1 and CDR2 from the germline V gene are SEHNR and FQNEAQ (reference sequence). Here the CDR3 reads CASSLGQGPGEQYF. As DNA, the CDR3 is TGTGCCAGCAGCTTAGGGCAGGGACCCGGCGAGCAGTACTTC.

The CDR3 reads CASSVGVEDHRYF. CDR3 nucleotide sequence: TGTGCCAGCAGCGTAGGCGTAGAGGACCATAGGTACTTC. The rearrangement uses TRBV9 and TRBJ2-5; D is unresolved. Germline V gene sequence: CDR1 SGDLS, CDR2 YYNGEE. CDR3 length equals 13 residues. Between the trimmed V and J ends, which lost 0 bases and 13 bases, there was a span of 16 bases.

There are many counts of this clonotype. This chain joins TRBV3-1 and TRBJ2-3, with a weak D call TRBD2 (6 bases). Germline V gives CDR1 LGHDT, CDR2 YNNKEL (reference sequence). Trimming removed 3 bases at V and 4 bases at J, with 20 bases between. The CDR3 has 17 amino acids. CDR3 sequence reads: CASSQGPEGTGADTQYF. CDR3 bases: TGTGCCAGCAGCCAGGGACCCGAGGGGACTGGAGCAGATACGCAGTATTTT.

The chain combines TRBV5-5 with TRBJ1-2; perhaps TRBD1 as D (5 bases). V was trimmed by 2 bases and J by 4 bases, leaving 12 bases between them. This CDR3 is 14 amino acids long. Germline V CDR1 and CDR2: SGHKS, YYEKEE (reference sequence). CDR3 nucleotides: TGTGCCAGCAGCTTACAGGTGCCCGGCTATGGCTACACCTTC. Translating it yields CASSLQVPGYGYTF.

This clonotype was found a few times. The V gene is TRBV12-3 or TRBV12-4, the J gene TRBJ1-4; 8 positions match TRBD1. The CDR3 has 15 residues. The junction had 11 bases not matched to a gene; V was cut back by 6 bases and J by 8 bases. This CDR3 reads CASSFTGTGVEKLFF. The CDR3 coding sequence is TGTGCCAGCAGCTTTACCGGGACAGGTGTCGAAAAACTGTTTTTT.

This clonotype was seen many times. The rearrangement uses TRBV6-7 and TRBJ2-7; TRBD2 matches 8 bases. TRBV6-7 is placed among ORFs of uncertain function. V dropped 2 bases and J dropped 1; count of bases not matched to a gene: 10. CDR3 length equals 17 residues. This chain's CDR3 is CASSYPIEREHSYEQYF. In DNA, the CDR3 is TGTGCCAGCAGTTACCCGATCGAGCGGGAGCATTCCTACGAGCAGTACTTC.

Many counts were recorded for this clonotype. This chain joins TRBV5-1 and TRBJ2-1; 7 nucleotides align to TRBD2. Unmatched junction bases numbered 6, after V lost 2 bases and J lost 1 base. From germline, CDR1 is SGHRS and CDR2 YFSETQ. This CDR3 has 16 residues. The CDR3 loop reads CASSLYRRESYNEQFF. The CDR3 DNA reads TGCGCCAGCAGCTTATATAGGCGGGAGTCCTACAATGAGCAGTTCTTC.

The chain employs TRBV7-2 and TRBJ1-1; a possible D gene is TRBD1 (6 bases). V lost 1 base and J 3 bases, leaving 12 bases between the germline ends. CDR1 SGHTA and CDR2 FQGNSA come from the germline V gene. CDR3 length: 15 amino acids. The CDR3 bases are TGTGCCAGCAGCTTAGAGGGAGGGGGGTACACTGAAGCTTTCTTT. Protein product: CASSLEGGGYTEAFF.

This clonotype has at least ten counts. This chain connects TRBV5-1 to TRBJ1-1; no definite D call. Germline CDR1 reads SGHRS; CDR2 reads YFSETQ. Trimming cost V 0 bases and J 0 bases, with 6 bases left between them. This CDR3 is 14 amino acids long. DNA for the CDR3: TGCGCCAGCAGCTTGGGCGGATTGAACACTGAAGCTTTCTTT. Its protein is CASSLGGLNTEAFF.

A few counts support this clonotype. The J gene is TRBJ2-4, the V gene TRBV4-1; unclear D gene. CDR3 size: 16 residues. The germline V and J ends were trimmed by 0 bases and 4 bases, with 13 bases remaining between them. Germline lookup yields CDR1 MGHRA and CDR2 YSYEKL. CDR3 coding DNA: TGCGCCAGCAGCCAAGATCCGAGGAGAGAAAAAAACATTCAGTACTTC. It is translated as CASSQDPRREKNIQYF.

This clonotype was seen only a few times. The chain combines TRBV9 with TRBJ1-2; no reliable D call. Per the germline V gene, CDR1 is SGDLS and CDR2 is YYNGEE. Deletions cut 0 bases from V and 8 bases from J, with 14 bases between. CDR3 size: 14 residues. The CDR3, as DNA: TGTGCCAGCAGCGTAGATAAAACGGCTGGGGGCTACACCTTC. This codes for CASSVDKTAGGYTF.

This clonotype was seen many times. This chain connects TRBV5-1 to TRBJ2-5; TRBD1 is a possible D gene (6 bases). With 3 bases removed from V and 1 base from J, the gap between germline ends came to 13 bases. Germline values: CDR1 SGHRS, CDR2 YFSETQ. This CDR3 is built from 15 residues. The chain's CDR3 is CASSSTGSPQETQYF. The CDR3 region has the DNA TGCGCCAGCAGCTCCACAGGGTCCCCCCAAGAGACCCAGTACTTC. Drawing the rest from reference TRBV5-1 and TRBJ2-5, the complete variable domain is KAGVTQTPRYLIKTRGQQVTLSCSPISGHRSVSWYQQTPGQGLQFLFEYFSETQRNKGNFPGRFSGRQFSNSRSEMNVSTLELGDSALYLCASSSTGSPQETQYFGPGTRLLVL.

Within the sample, this clonotype is medium-sized (0.01 to 0.1%). This sequence joins TRBV5-1 and TRBJ1-6, with TRBD1 as a possible D gene (6 bases). This CDR3 has 14 amino acids. The germline gives CDR1 SGHRS, CDR2 YFSETQ. V lost 4 bases, J lost 7 bases, and 12 bases lay in between. The CDR3 region is CASSPGHQNSPLHF. CDR3 in DNA: TGCGCCAGCAGCCCGGGACATCAGAATTCACCCCTCCACTTT.

This clonotype was seen ten or more times. J is TRBJ2-1 and V is TRBV28, with TRBD2 matching over 11 bases. CDR1 is MDHEN and CDR2 is SYDVKM in the germline V gene. The V and J ends lost 2 bases and 2 bases, in that order; junction bases with no gene match: 11. This CDR3 region has 19 residues. The CDR3 sequence: CASSLEGRWGLAAYNEQFF. The CDR3 DNA reads TGTGCCAGCAGTTTAGAGGGCCGTTGGGGACTAGCGGCCTACAATGAGCAGTTCTTC. Drawing the rest from reference TRBV28 and TRBJ2-1, the complete variable domain is DVKVTQSSRYLVKRTGEKVFLECVQDMDHENMFWYRQDPGLGLRLIYFSYDVKMKEKGDIPEGYSVSREKKERFSLILESASTNQTSMYLCASSLEGRWGLAAYNEQFFGPGTRLTVL.

This clonotype was detected ten times or more. The rearrangement joins TRBV20-1 to TRBJ1-1, with a possible D match to TRBD1 (5 bases). Trimming cost V 0 bases and J 4 bases, with 15 bases left between them. The CDR3 totals 15 residues. The germline V gene has CDR1 DFQATT and CDR2 SNEGSKA (reference sequence). The CDR3 reads CSARDQRQQSTEAFF. Written as DNA, the CDR3 is TGCAGTGCTAGAGATCAGAGACAGCAATCCACTGAAGCTTTCTTT.

The table lists this clonotype with many counts. The chain is built from TRBV18 and TRBJ1-5; D is possibly TRBD1 (6 bases). V dropped 4 bases and J dropped 3 bases, with 13 bases sitting between them. In germline, CDR1 is KGHSH, CDR2 LQKENI. This CDR3 is 15 amino acids long. The CDR3 spells CASSLDRSPNQPQHF. The CDR3 DNA is TGTGCCAGCTCACTCGACAGGTCTCCCAATCAGCCCCAGCATTTT.

The table lists this clonotype with many counts. This rearrangement joins TRBV30 to TRBJ2-2; perhaps TRBD2 as D (6 bases). The V and J ends lost 4 bases and 3 bases respectively, with 15 bases between them. Germline values: CDR1 GTSNPN, CDR2 SVGIG (reference sequence). This CDR3 has 15 residues. The CDR3 sequence is CAWNRGSMDTGELFF. DNA of the CDR3: TGTGCCTGGAATCGGGGGAGTATGGACACCGGGGAGCTGTTTTTT.

At least ten counts were recorded for this clonotype. J is TRBJ1-1 and V is TRBV10-1; D is possibly TRBD1 (5 bases). Germline CDR1 and CDR2: WNHNN and SYGVQD (reference sequence). Trimming cost V 3 bases and J 5 bases, with 10 bases left between them. The CDR3 loop spans 13 amino acids. For the CDR3, the DNA is TGCGCCAGCAGTGATCAACAGGAGACTGAAGCTTTCTTT. Translated, it gives CASSDQQETEAFF.

This clonotype has a count of ten or more. This chain joins TRBV5-1 and TRBJ2-1; D is undetermined. V lost 5 bases, J lost 4 bases, and 10 bases lay in between. The CDR3 runs to 13 residues. Per germline, CDR1 SGHRS and CDR2 YFSETQ. This CDR3 reads CASRGNEYNEQFF. DNA of the CDR3: TGCGCCAGCAGGGGGAATGAGTACAATGAGCAGTTCTTC.